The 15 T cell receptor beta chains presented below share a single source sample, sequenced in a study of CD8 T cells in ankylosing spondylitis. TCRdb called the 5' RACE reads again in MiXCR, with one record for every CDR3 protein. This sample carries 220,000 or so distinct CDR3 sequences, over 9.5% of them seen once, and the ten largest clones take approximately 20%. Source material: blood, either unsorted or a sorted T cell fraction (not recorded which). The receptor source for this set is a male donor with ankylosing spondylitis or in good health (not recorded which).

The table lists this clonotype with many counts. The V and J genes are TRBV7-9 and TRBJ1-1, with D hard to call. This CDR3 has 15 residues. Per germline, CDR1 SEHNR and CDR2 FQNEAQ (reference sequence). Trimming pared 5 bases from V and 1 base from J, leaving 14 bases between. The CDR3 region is CASSQGSFGNTEAFF. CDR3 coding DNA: TGTGCCAGCAGCCAAGGGAGCTTTGGGAACACTGAAGCTTTCTTT.

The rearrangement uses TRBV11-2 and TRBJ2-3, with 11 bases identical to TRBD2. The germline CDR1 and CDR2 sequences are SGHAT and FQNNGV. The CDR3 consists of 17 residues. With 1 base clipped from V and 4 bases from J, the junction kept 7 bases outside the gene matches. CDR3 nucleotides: TGTGCCAGCAGCTTAGGTCTAGCGGGGGGTTGGGCAGATACGCAGTATTTT. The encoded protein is CASSLGLAGGWADTQYF.

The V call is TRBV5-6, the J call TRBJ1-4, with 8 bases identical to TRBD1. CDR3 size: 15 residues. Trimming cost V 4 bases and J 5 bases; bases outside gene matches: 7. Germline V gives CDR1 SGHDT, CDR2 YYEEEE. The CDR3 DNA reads TGTGCCAGCAGCCCTGACAGGGGACTAAATGAAAAACTGTTTTTT. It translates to CASSPDRGLNEKLFF.

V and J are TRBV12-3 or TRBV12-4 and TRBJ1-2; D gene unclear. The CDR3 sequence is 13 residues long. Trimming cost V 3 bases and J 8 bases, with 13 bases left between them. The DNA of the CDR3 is TGTGCCAGCAGTTTCGGGCCTGACGGGGGCTACACCTTC. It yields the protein CASSFGPDGGYTF.

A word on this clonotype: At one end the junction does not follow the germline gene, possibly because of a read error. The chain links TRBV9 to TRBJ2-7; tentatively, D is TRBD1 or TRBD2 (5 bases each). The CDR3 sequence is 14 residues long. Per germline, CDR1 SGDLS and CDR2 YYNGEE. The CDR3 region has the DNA TGTGCCAGCAGCGTAGAGGGTGGGACCTACGAGGAGTACTTC. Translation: CASSVEGGTYEEYF.

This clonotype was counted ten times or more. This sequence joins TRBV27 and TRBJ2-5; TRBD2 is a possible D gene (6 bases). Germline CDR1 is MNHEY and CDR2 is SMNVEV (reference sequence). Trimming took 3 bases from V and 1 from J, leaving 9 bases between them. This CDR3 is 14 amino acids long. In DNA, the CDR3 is TGTGCCAGCAGTTTTTGGGACTCCCAAGAGACCCAGTACTTC. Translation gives CASSFWDSQETQYF.

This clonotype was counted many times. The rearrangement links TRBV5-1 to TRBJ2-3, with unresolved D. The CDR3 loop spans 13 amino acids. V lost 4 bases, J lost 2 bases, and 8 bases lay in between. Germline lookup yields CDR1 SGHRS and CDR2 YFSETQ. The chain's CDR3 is CASSRLYTDTQYF. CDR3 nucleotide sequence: TGCGCCAGCAGCCGACTCTACACAGATACGCAGTATTTT.

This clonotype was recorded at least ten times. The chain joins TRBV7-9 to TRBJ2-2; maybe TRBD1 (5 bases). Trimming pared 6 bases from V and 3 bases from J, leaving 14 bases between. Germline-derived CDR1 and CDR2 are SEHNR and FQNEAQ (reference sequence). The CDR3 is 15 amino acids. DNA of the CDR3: TGTGCCAGCAGGCAATTGAAAGGGGACACCGGGGAGCTGTTTTTT. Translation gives CASRQLKGDTGELFF.

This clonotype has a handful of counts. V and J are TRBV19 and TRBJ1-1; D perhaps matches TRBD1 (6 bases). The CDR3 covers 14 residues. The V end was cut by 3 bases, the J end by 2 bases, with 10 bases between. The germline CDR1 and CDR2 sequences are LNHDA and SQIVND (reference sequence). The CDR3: CASSMWGHNTEAFF. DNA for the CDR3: TGTGCCAGTAGTATGTGGGGACACAACACTGAAGCTTTCTTT.

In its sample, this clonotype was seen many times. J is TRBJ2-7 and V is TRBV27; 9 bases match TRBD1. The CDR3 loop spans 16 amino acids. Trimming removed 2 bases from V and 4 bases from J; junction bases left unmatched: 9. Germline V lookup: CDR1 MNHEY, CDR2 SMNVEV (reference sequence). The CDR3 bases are TGTGCCAGCAGTTTAGGCCGCTCGGACAGGGGTTACGAGCAGTACTTC. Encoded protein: CASSLGRSDRGYEQYF.

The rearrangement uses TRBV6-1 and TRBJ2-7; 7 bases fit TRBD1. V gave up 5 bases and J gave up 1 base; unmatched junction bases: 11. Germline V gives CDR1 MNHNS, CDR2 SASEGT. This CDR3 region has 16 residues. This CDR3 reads CASSQTDRDSSYEQYF. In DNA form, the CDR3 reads TGTGCCAGCAGTCAAACCGACCGGGACAGTTCCTACGAGCAGTACTTC.

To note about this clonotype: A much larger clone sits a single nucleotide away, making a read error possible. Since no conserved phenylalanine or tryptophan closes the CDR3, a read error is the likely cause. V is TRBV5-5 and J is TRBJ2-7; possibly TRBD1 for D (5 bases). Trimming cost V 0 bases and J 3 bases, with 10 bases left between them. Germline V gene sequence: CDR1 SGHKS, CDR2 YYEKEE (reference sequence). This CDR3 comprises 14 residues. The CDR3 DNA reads TGTGCCAGCAGCTTGGACAGGAGACGCTACGAGCAGTACATC. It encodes CASSLDRRRYEQYI.

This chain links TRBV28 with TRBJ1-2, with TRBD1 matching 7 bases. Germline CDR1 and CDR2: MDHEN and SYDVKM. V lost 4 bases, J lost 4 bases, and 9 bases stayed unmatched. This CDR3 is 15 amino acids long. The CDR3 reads CASSSRQGESYGYTF. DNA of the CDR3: TGTGCCAGCAGTTCCCGACAGGGAGAAAGCTATGGCTACACCTTC.

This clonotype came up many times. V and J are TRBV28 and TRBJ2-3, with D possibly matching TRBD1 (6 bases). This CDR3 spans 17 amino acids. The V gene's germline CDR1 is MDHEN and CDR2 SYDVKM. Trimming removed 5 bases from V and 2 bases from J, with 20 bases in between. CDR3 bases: TGTGCCAGCAGTATGACCGGGACACCGAAAGACACAGATACGCAGTATTTT. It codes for CASSMTGTPKDTDTQYF.

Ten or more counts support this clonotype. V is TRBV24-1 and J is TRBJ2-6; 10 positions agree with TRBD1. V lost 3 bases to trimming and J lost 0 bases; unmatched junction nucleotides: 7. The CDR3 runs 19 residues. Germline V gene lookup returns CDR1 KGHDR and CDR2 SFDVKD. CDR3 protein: CATSDRFGTGDSGANVLTF. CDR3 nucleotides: TGTGCCACCAGTGATCGCTTCGGGACAGGGGACTCTGGGGCCAACGTCCTGACTTTC.